A selection of T cell receptor beta chains follows, all from one sample in a study of regulatory T cells in long-lasting Graves disease. MiXCR was run by TCRdb on the multiplex PCR reads, yielding one entry per CDR3 protein. This sample carries fewer than 500,000 distinct CDR3 sequences, around 16% of them seen once, and the ten largest clones take 12%. The same sample was also used in a study of T cells in Graves' hyperthyroidism and ophthalmopathy.

Source: peripheral blood mononuclear cells (PBMCs), taken at new diagnosis, from a patient treated with antithyroid drugs. These receptors were taken from a man aged 35 to 55 with Graves disease. Each CDR3 is given with its conserved first and last residue. D genes are given only for firm matches. Clone size is not always given. Where it is, it says once, few, many or a class for expanded clones.

>TRBJ2-1|TRBD2|TRBV27|many
CASTNSGSSYNEQFF
TGTGCCAGCACAAATAGCGGGAGCTCCTACAATGAGCAGTTCTTC
>TRBJ2-2|-|TRBV2|many
CASKRRENTGELFF
TGTGCCAGCAAAAGGCGGGAGAACACCGGGGAGCTGTTTTTT
>TRBJ2-7|TRBD2|TRBV7-6|-
CASSPLAGGSYVQYF
TGTGCCAGCAGCCCTCTAGCGGGAGGCTCCTACGTGCAGTACTTC
>TRBJ2-2|-|TRBV11-2|many
CASRVSANTGELFF
TGTGCCAGCAGAGTATCTGCGAACACCGGGGAGCTGTTTTTT
>TRBJ1-4|TRBD1|TRBV7-2|many
CASSPWGTANEKLFF
TGTGCCAGCAGCCCTTGGGGGACAGCTAATGAAAAACTGTTTTTT
>TRBJ2-5|TRBD2|TRBV30|many
CALTSGRGETQYF
TGTGCCTTGACTAGCGGGAGAGGGGAGACCCAGTACTTC
>TRBJ2-7|TRBD2|TRBV20-1|many
CSARVEGSGRAVYEQYF
TGCAGTGCTAGAGTTGAGGGTAGCGGGAGGGCCGTCTACGAGCAGTACTTC
>TRBJ2-3|TRBD2|TRBV7-3|many
CASSLGAGVVGDTQYF
TGTGCCAGCAGCTTGGGCGCGGGAGTCGTTGGGGATACGCAGTATTTT
>TRBJ2-1|-|TRBV27|many
CASSFNGDNEQFF
TGTGCCAGCAGTTTCAATGGGGACAATGAGCAGTTCTTC
>TRBJ1-5|-|TRBV20-1|many
CSAGYNSNQPQHF
TGCAGTGCGGGATATAATAGCAATCAGCCCCAGCATTTT
>TRBJ1-1|TRBD1|TRBV12-3/TRBV12-4|many
CASSRDRFGTEAFF
TGTGCCAGCAGCCGGGACAGGTTCGGAACTGAAGCTTTCTTT
>TRBJ2-1|TRBD2|TRBV7-8|few
CASREREGGEQFF
TGTGCCAGCAGAGAGCGGGAGGGTGGTGAGCAGTTCTTC
>TRBJ2-7|-|TRBV18|many
CASSPRDGSSYEQYF
TGTGCCAGCTCACCCCGGGACGGTAGCTCCTACGAGCAGTACTTC
>TRBJ1-4|-|TRBV28|-
CASIRTGSGEKPFF
TGTGCCAGCATCCGGACGGGATCAGGGGAAAAACCGTTTTTT
>TRBJ2-2|-|TRBV2|many
CASREEASTGELFF
TGTGCCAGCAGGGAAGAGGCGAGCACCGGGGAGCTGTTTTTT
>TRBJ2-3|-|TRBV24-1|many
CATSDPAASSTDTQYF
TGTGCCACCAGTGATCCAGCGGCCTCGAGCACAGATACGCAGTATTTT
>TRBJ2-5|TRBD1|TRBV30|-
CAWTLPTGGGETQYF
TGTGCCTGGACCCTCCCGACAGGGGGAGGAGAGACCCAGTACTTC
>TRBJ1-2|-|TRBV2|many
CASSETGTHGYTF
TGTGCCAGCAGTGAAACAGGGACTCATGGCTACACCTTC
>TRBJ2-3|TRBD2|TRBV10-3|-
CAISRTSGPGSTDTQYF
TGTGCCATCAGCCGGACTAGCGGCCCCGGCAGCACAGATACGCAGTATTTT
>TRBJ2-7|-|TRBV20-1|many
CSASGGINSYEQYF
TGCAGTGCTAGTGGGGGGATCAATTCCTACGAGCAGTACTTC
>TRBJ2-3|TRBD1|TRBV29-1|-
CSVAGQAPKRTDTQYF
TGCAGCGTGGCGGGACAGGCTCCTAAAAGAACAGATACGCAGTATTTT
>TRBJ2-1|TRBD2|TRBV6-1|few
CASSDGTSWVNEQFF
TGTGCCAGCAGTGACGGGACTAGCTGGGTTAATGAGCAGTTCTTC
>TRBJ2-5|TRBD2|TRBV7-9|many
CASSLGWGGIQETQYF
TGTGCCAGCAGCTTAGGATGGGGGGGGATCCAAGAGACCCAGTACTTC
>TRBJ2-1|-|TRBV15|few
CATSRAGTHEQFF
TGTGCCACCAGCAGAGCCGGGACCCATGAGCAGTTCTTC
>TRBJ2-3|-|TRBV6-1|many
CASSEEGAPAGTDTQYF
TGTGCCAGCAGTGAAGAGGGAGCCCCCGCCGGCACAGATACGCAGTATTTT
>TRBJ2-1|-|TRBV5-6|-
CASSFVGIDEQFF
TGTGCCAGCAGCTTTGTGGGAATCGATGAGCAGTTCTTC
>TRBJ1-1|-|TRBV7-9|-
CASSLVEGKNTEAFF
TGTGCCAGCAGCTTAGTTGAGGGTAAAAACACTGAAGCTTTCTTT
>TRBJ2-6|TRBD1|TRBV29-1|-
CSATGGGANVLTF
TGCAGCGCCACAGGGGGTGGGGCCAACGTCCTGACTTTC
>TRBJ2-7|-|TRBV10-3|few
CAISRTGIEQYF
TGTGCCATCTCCCGGACCGGAATCGAGCAGTACTTC
>TRBJ2-3|TRBD1|TRBV5-6|few
CASSLGGQGSWDTQYF
TGTGCCAGCAGCTTGGGGGGACAGGGGAGTTGGGATACGCAGTATTTT
>TRBJ1-5|TRBD1|TRBV6-1|few
CASRDRELGQPQHF
TGTGCCAGCAGGGACAGGGAACTAGGTCAGCCCCAGCATTTT
>TRBJ1-6|-|TRBV27|-
CASSLSHRGSPLHF
TGTGCCAGCAGTTTATCCCACCGGGGGTCACCCCTCCACTTT
>TRBJ2-5|-|TRBV5-1|few
CASSSSTGQETQYF
TGCGCCAGCAGCTCTAGCACCGGTCAGGAGACCCAGTACTTC
>TRBJ1-4|TRBD1|TRBV28|many
CASVPDRGEKLFF
TGTGCCAGCGTTCCGGACAGGGGTGAAAAACTGTTTTTT
>TRBJ2-3|TRBD2|TRBV3-1|-
CASSRGSGRAADTQYF
TGTGCCAGCAGCCGGGGAAGCGGGAGGGCGGCAGATACGCAGTATTTT
>TRBJ2-5|TRBD1|TRBV3-1|many
CASSQQGAGETQYF
TGTGCCAGCAGCCAACAGGGGGCAGGAGAGACCCAGTACTTC
>TRBJ2-3|-|TRBV11-2|many
CASSLDPGGADTQYF
TGTGCCAGCAGCTTAGATCCCGGGGGAGCGGATACGCAGTATTTT
>TRBJ2-1|-|TRBV24-1|many
CATSDPGGTYNEQFF
TGTGCCACCAGTGATCCCGGAGGGACCTACAATGAGCAGTTCTTC
>TRBJ2-7|TRBD1|TRBV12-3/TRBV12-4|-
CASSLIQGAGEQYF
TGTGCCAGCAGTTTAATACAGGGGGCTGGCGAGCAGTACTTC
>TRBJ2-1|TRBD1|TRBV20-1|many
CSAPRQGGNEQFF
TGCAGTGCACCGAGACAGGGGGGCAATGAGCAGTTCTTC
>TRBJ2-7|-|TRBV19|-
CASSRAFGEQYF
TGTGCCAGTAGTCGGGCGTTCGGGGAGCAGTACTTC
>TRBJ2-5|-|TRBV30|many
CAWRPGITAETQYF
TGTGCCTGGAGACCGGGGATCACAGCAGAGACCCAGTACTTC
>TRBJ2-2|-|TRBV24-1|-
CATLNPNTGELFF
TGTGCCACCCTTAACCCCAACACCGGGGAGCTGTTTTTT
>TRBJ2-2|-|TRBV7-8|few
CASSPPGGGGTNTGELFF
TGTGCCAGCAGCCCCCCCGGTGGCGGGGGCACGAACACCGGGGAGCTGTTTTTT
>TRBJ2-7|-|TRBV9|many
CASSVGQVSEQYF
TGTGCCAGCAGCGTAGGGCAAGTTTCCGAGCAGTACTTC
>TRBJ2-3|-|TRBV29-1|-
CSVEEVGPDTQYF
TGCAGCGTTGAGGAGGTCGGACCAGATACGCAGTATTTT
>TRBJ2-3|-|TRBV7-9|few
CASSFLQLLKTEPTSTDTQYF
TGTGCCAGCAGCTTTCTCCAACTTTTAAAGACAGAACCTACTAGCACAGATACGCAGTATTTT
>TRBJ1-6|-|TRBV2|many
CASSVAGLNSPLHF
TGTGCCAGCAGTGTAGCAGGGCTTAATTCACCCCTCCACTTT
>TRBJ2-7|TRBD1|TRBV15|-
CATGQGVYEQYF
TGTGCCACCGGCCAGGGGGTATACGAGCAGTACTTC
>TRBJ1-1|-|TRBV28|many
CASSHDPGSTEAFF
TGTGCCAGCAGTCACGATCCGGGGAGCACTGAAGCTTTCTTT
>TRBJ1-5|TRBD1|TRBV18|many
CASSPQGGDQPQHF
TGTGCCAGCTCACCTCAGGGGGGCGATCAGCCCCAGCATTTT
>TRBJ1-5|-|TRBV28|-
CASRPAPEPQHF
TGTGCCAGCAGACCAGCCCCTGAGCCCCAGCATTTT
>TRBJ2-3|-|TRBV6-5|many
CASSSQGRADTQYF
TGTGCCAGCAGTTCACAGGGTCGTGCAGATACGCAGTATTTT
>TRBJ2-5|TRBD1|TRBV30|-
CAWSRDRDQETQYF
TGTGCCTGGAGTAGGGACAGGGACCAAGAGACCCAGTACTTC
>TRBJ2-5|-|TRBV10-3|-
CAISVPGQQETQYF
TGTGCCATCAGCGTACCGGGACAACAAGAGACCCAGTACTTC
>TRBJ2-1|TRBD1|TRBV20-1|many
CSARGQGYNEQFF
TGCAGTGCCAGGGGACAGGGCTACAATGAGCAGTTCTTC
>TRBJ2-5|-|TRBV4-1|-
CASSQGLPETQYF
TGCGCCAGCAGCCAAGGACTGCCGGAGACCCAGTACTTC
>TRBJ2-1|-|TRBV7-2|many
CASSAAAEKQFF
TGTGCCAGCAGCGCCGCGGCGGAAAAGCAGTTCTTC
>TRBJ1-2|-|TRBV28|many
CASSVTAYGYTF
TGTGCCAGCAGTGTGACAGCGTATGGCTACACCTTC